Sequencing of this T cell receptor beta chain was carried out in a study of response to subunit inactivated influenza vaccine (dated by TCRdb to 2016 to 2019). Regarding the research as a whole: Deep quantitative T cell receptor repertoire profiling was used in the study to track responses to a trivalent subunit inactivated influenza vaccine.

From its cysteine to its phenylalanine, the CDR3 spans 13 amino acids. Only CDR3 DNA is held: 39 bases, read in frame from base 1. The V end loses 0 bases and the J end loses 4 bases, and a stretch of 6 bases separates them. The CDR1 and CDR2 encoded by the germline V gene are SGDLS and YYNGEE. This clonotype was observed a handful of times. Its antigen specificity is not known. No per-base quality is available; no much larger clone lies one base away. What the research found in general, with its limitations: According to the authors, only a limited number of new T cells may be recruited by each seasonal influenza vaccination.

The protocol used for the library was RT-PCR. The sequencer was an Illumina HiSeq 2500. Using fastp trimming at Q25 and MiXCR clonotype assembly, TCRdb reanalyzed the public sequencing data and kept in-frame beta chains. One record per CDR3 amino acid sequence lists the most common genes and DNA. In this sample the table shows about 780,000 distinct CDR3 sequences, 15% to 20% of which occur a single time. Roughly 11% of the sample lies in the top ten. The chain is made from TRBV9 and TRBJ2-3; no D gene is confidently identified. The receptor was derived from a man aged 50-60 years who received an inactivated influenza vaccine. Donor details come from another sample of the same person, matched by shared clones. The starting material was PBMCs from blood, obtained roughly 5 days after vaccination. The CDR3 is CASSVGRSDTQYF. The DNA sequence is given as TGTGCCAGCAGCGTAGGACGGTCAGATACGCAGTATTTT.